The 14 T cell receptor beta chains below all came from one sample that was sequenced in a study of T cell responses to AZD1222 COVID-19 vaccine. The table came from immunoSEQ multiplex PCR; TCRdb's copy has only in-frame clones and leaves some out. The sample has about 140,000 clones; approximately 83% are singletons. The sample consisted of peripheral blood, taken on day 0 of AZD1222 vaccination. Every receptor here comes from an adult in good health.

The chain has TRBV15 and TRBJ1-3; 9 positions agree with TRBD1. V dropped 6 bases and J dropped 6; count of bases not matched to a gene: 12. CDR3 size: 16 residues. From germline, CDR1 is LNHNV and CDR2 YYDKDF (reference sequence). The CDR3 region has the DNA TGTGCCACCAGAGATACGGGGGGACAGGGATTAAACACCATATATTTT. It translates to CATRDTGGQGLNTIYF.

The chain has TRBV29-1 and TRBJ2-1; D may be TRBD2 (6 bases). The germline V gene encodes CDR1 SQVTM and CDR2 ANQGSEA. CDR3 size: 13 residues. V lost 4 bases and J 1 base, leaving 8 bases between the germline ends. The CDR3 here is CSVARGSYNEQFF. The CDR3, as DNA: TGCAGCGTTGCCCGGGGGTCCTACAATGAGCAGTTCTTC.

CDR3 coding DNA: TGTGCCAGCAGTCCCTGGATGGGGCAGCCCCAGCATTTT. This encodes CASSPWMGQPQHF. The V call is TRBV6-5, the J call TRBJ1-5; D is uncertain. In germline, CDR1 is MNHEY, CDR2 SVGAGI. The CDR3 is made up of 13 amino acids. With 5 bases removed from V and 7 bases from J, the gap between germline ends came to 12 bases.

The chain links TRBV7-2 to TRBJ2-5; D is ambiguous. CDR1 is SGHTA and CDR2 is FQGNSA in the germline V gene. Trimming left V 3 bases short and J 7 bases short, with 6 bases between. The CDR3 consists of 11 residues. The CDR3 coding sequence is TGTGCCAGCAGCTTCGGTGTGACCCAGTACTTC. It encodes CASSFGVTQYF.

As for this clone: Other DNA sequences of this sample code for an identical CDR3. The CDR3 protein is CSARRQETQYF. In nucleotides, the CDR3 is TGCAGTGCTAGGAGACAAGAGACCCAGTACTTC. The J gene is TRBJ2-5, the V gene TRBV20-1; D not certain. CDR1 and CDR2 (germline): DFQATT, SNEGSKA (reference sequence). The CDR3 spans 11 residues. V shed 3 bases and J shed 2 bases, with 4 bases lying between them.

The rearrangement uses TRBV19 and TRBJ1-1; no definite D call. This CDR3 contains 16 residues. CDR1 and CDR2 (germline): LNHDA, SQIVND (reference sequence). V shed 4 bases and J shed 0 bases, with 15 bases lying between them. The CDR3 protein is CASSTRVKEMNTEAFF. The CDR3 bases are TGTGCCAGTAGTACCCGGGTTAAGGAGATGAACACTGAAGCTTTCTTT.

The V call is TRBV7-2, the J call TRBJ1-2, with a possible D match to TRBD1 (6 bases). Trimming left V 2 bases short and J 6 bases short, with 16 bases between. CDR3 length equals 15 residues. Germline CDR1 reads SGHTA; CDR2 reads FQGNSA. The CDR3 coding sequence is TGTGCCAGCAGCTTAATAGGGGGGCCTCGGAATGGCTACACCTTC. Its protein product is CASSLIGGPRNGYTF.

The V gene is TRBV10-3, the J gene TRBJ2-1, with TRBD2 matching over 9 bases. The CDR3 loop spans 19 amino acids. The germline V gene encodes CDR1 ENHRY and CDR2 SYGVKD. V gave up 6 bases and J gave up 3 bases; unmatched junction bases: 18. CDR3 residues: CAISTLAETSGLGYNEQFF. DNA of the CDR3: TGTGCCATCAGCACCTTAGCCGAGACTAGCGGCCTGGGCTACAATGAGCAGTTCTTC.

This chain uses TRBV28 with TRBJ1-4; D is ambiguous. The CDR3 totals 15 residues. The germline CDR1 and CDR2 sequences are MDHEN and SYDVKM. Trimming removed 3 bases from V and 8 bases from J, with 16 bases in between. This CDR3 is CASSLFGVGGEKLFF. Written as DNA, the CDR3 is TGTGCCAGCAGTTTGTTTGGGGTGGGAGGGGAAAAACTGTTTTTT.

This clone was counted once. Other DNA sequences within the sample encode an identical CDR3. The gene calls are TRBV7-9 and TRBJ1-3; D gene ambiguous. Germline V CDR1 and CDR2: SEHNR, FQNEAQ (reference sequence). The V and J ends lost 1 base and 0 bases respectively, with 4 bases between them. This CDR3 is 14 amino acids long. This CDR3 reads CASSLGISGNTIYF. CDR3 coding DNA: TGTGCCAGCAGCTTAGGCATCTCTGGAAACACCATATATTTT.

This rearrangement joins TRBV5-1 to TRBJ1-3; D not resolved. The CDR3 extends over 15 amino acids. Germline V CDR1 and CDR2: SGHRS, YFSETQ. The V gene lost 1 base and the J gene lost 3 bases, with 11 bases spanning the gap. The CDR3 sequence: CASSLTGMNGNTIYF. DNA for the CDR3: TGCGCCAGCAGCTTGACCGGGATGAATGGAAACACCATATATTTT.

This clone was detected ten times or more. V usage is TRBV29-1 and J usage is TRBJ1-1, with D hard to call. The CDR3 length is 12 residues. Trimming shortened V by 6 bases and J by 7 bases, and 15 bases separated the two germline ends. Germline V gene lookup returns CDR1 SQVTM and CDR2 ANQGSEA. This CDR3 is CSVPFGEGEAFF. The CDR3 nucleotides read TGCAGCGTGCCCTTTGGGGAAGGTGAAGCTTTCTTT.

This clone was counted only a few times. V is TRBV7-9 and J is TRBJ2-1, with D possibly TRBD1 on 5 matching bases. There are 19 residues in the CDR3. V lost 5 bases and J lost 0, with 23 bases in between. Per germline, CDR1 SEHNR and CDR2 FQNEAQ (reference sequence). Here the CDR3 DNA reads TGTGCCAGCAGCCCAAGGATGCAGGGTAATGCGTTCTCCTACAATGAGCAGTTCTTC. Amino acids: CASSPRMQGNAFSYNEQFF.

The V gene is TRBV1, the J gene TRBJ2-5; the table's TRBD2 call for D was not verified on the DNA. TRBV1 is designated a pseudogene. The length of the CDR3 is 16 residues. Written as DNA, the CDR3 is TGCACCAGCAGCCAAGACTGGGCTAGCGGGGAGGAGACCCAGTACTTC. Protein sequence: CTSSQDWASGEETQYF.